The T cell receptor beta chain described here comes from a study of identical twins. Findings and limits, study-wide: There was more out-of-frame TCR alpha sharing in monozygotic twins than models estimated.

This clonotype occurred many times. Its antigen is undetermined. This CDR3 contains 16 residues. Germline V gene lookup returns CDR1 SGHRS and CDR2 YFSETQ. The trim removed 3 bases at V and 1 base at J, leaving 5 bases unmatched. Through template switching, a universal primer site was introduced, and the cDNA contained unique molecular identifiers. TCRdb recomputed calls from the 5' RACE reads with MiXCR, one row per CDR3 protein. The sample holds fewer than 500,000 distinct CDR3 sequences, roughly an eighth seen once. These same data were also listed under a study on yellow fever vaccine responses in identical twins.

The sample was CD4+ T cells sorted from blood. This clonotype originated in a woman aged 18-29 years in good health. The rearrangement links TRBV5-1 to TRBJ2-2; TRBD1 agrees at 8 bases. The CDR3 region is CASSSTGTGNTGELFF. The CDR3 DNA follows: TGCGCCAGCAGCTCAACCGGGACAGGGAACACCGGGGAGCTGTTTTTT.